Shown below are 25 T cell receptor beta chains from a single sample sequenced in a study of shared clonotypes between healthy human individuals. Clones were sequenced by immunoSEQ multiplex PCR, and TCRdb holds only the in-frame ones, with some missing. This repertoire shows around 690,000 clones, 80% to 95% found once; its top ten account for roughly 36%. Sequencing used memory CD8+ T cells from PBMCs. The subset is: CD45RO+ cells pooled with CCR7-negative TemRA cells. These receptors came from a man younger than 30 in good health. Some clones in this sample may be carry-over from other donors' samples.

The CDR3 bases are TGTGCCAGCAGGATCCCGTGGGGTGAAAAACTGTTTTTT. This sequence encodes CASRIPWGEKLFF. J is TRBJ1-4 and V is TRBV2; no definite D call. Germline values: CDR1 SNHLY, CDR2 FYNNEI. V was pared by 6 bases and J by 7 bases, with 12 bases between. The CDR3 contains 13 residues.

The chain has TRBV25-1 and TRBJ2-5, with D perhaps assigned TRBD1 or TRBD2 (6 bases each). Germline V gene lookup returns CDR1 MGHDK and CDR2 SYGVNS. Deletions cut 5 bases from V and 4 bases from J, with 14 bases between. The CDR3 length is 14 residues. The CDR3 DNA follows: TGTGCCAGCAGTCCACGAGGGGGGAGAGAGACCCAGTACTTC. Its translation: CASSPRGGRETQYF. Drawing the rest from reference TRBV25-1 and TRBJ2-5, the complete variable domain is EADIYQTPRYLVIGTGKKITLECSQTMGHDKMYWYQQDPGMELHLIHYSYGVNSTEKGDLSSESTVSRIRTEHFPLTLESARPSHTSQYLCASSPRGGRETQYFGPGTRLLVL.

This clone was seen a handful of times. Other DNA sequences in this sample translate to the same CDR3. The chain recombines TRBV4-1 with TRBJ2-5, with 7 bases aligning to TRBD2. V was pared by 3 bases and J by 2 bases, with 6 bases of the junction left unmatched. Germline V gene lookup returns CDR1 MGHRA and CDR2 YSYEKL. The CDR3 sequence is 15 residues long. The CDR3 protein is CASSQRWGGQETQYF. The CDR3 region has the DNA TGCGCCAGCAGCCAGCGGTGGGGGGGGCAAGAGACCCAGTACTTC.

V is TRBV28 and J is TRBJ2-1; D unresolved. Looked up from germline, CDR1 is MDHEN and CDR2 is SYDVKM. The germline V and J ends were trimmed by 6 bases and 6 bases, with 18 bases remaining between them. The CDR3 has 15 amino acids. CDR3 nucleotide sequence: TGTGCCAGCAGAAGGCTCGTGAACGCCCCCAATGAGCAGTTCTTC. Translated: CASRRLVNAPNEQFF.

Comment on this clone: This specimen includes other DNA sequences encoding the same CDR3. The rearrangement links TRBV27 to TRBJ2-7; no firm D call. The V gene lost 3 bases and the J gene lost 2 bases, with 8 bases spanning the gap. The length of the CDR3 is 13 residues. Germline values: CDR1 MNHEY, CDR2 SMNVEV (reference sequence). The CDR3 DNA reads as TGTGCCAGCAGTTTTGGACGCACCTACGAGCAGTACTTC. This encodes CASSFGRTYEQYF.

This chain connects TRBV7-8 to TRBJ2-3; 9 bases are a match to TRBD1. Germline V gene sequence: CDR1 SGHVS, CDR2 FQNEAQ. CDR3 length: 16 residues. V lost 3 bases and J lost 4; bases outside the gene matches: 8. CDR3 loop: CASSFFRDRVPDTQYF. CDR3 sequence (DNA): TGTGCCAGCAGCTTTTTCCGGGACAGGGTACCAGATACGCAGTATTTT. The variable domain in full, completed from reference TRBV7-8 and TRBJ2-3, reads GAGVSQSPRYKVAKRGQDVALRCDPISGHVSLFWYQQALGQGPEFLTYFQNEAQLDKSGLPSDRFFAERPEGSVSTLKIQRTQQEDSAVYLCASSFFRDRVPDTQYFGPGTRLTVL.

The chain uses TRBV18 and TRBJ1-5; 7 bases agree with TRBD1. Per germline, CDR1 KGHSH and CDR2 LQKENI. The CDR3 runs 17 residues. V shed 3 bases and J 5 bases; nucleotides not matched to a gene: 13. The CDR3 spells CASSPSQGTAQDQPQHF. The CDR3 DNA reads TGTGCCAGCTCACCTAGTCAAGGGACAGCCCAAGATCAGCCCCAGCATTTT.

This clone was detected only a few times. V gene TRBV4-2 combines with J gene TRBJ1-1; the D is unclear. Trimming took off 2 bases at V and 2 bases at J, with 9 bases between the two ends. CDR3 size: 14 residues. Germline assignment: CDR1 LGHNA and CDR2 YNFKEQ. The CDR3 loop reads CASSQSLFNTEAFF. In DNA form, the CDR3 reads TGTGCCAGCAGCCAATCCCTTTTCAACACTGAAGCTTTCTTT.

The chain uses TRBV11-3 and TRBJ1-1; D might be TRBD1 (6 bases). The CDR3 runs to 14 residues. V was cut by 5 bases and J by 6 bases, with 16 bases left in between. The germline CDR1 and CDR2 sequences are SGHNT and YENEEA. CDR3 in amino acids: CASSPRPGHPEAFF. As DNA, the CDR3 is TGTGCCAGCAGCCCCCGCCCGGGACACCCTGAAGCTTTCTTT.

In its sample, this clone was seen a few times. The chain joins TRBV14 to TRBJ1-1; D is ambiguous. CDR1 is SGHDN, CDR2 FVKESK, per germline. This CDR3 has 13 residues. V dropped 4 bases and J dropped 4 bases, with 10 bases sitting between them. CDR3 in DNA: TGTGCCAGCAGCCCCCCGGCCCTCACTGAAGCTTTCTTT. It codes for CASSPPALTEAFF.

The chain has TRBV9 and TRBJ2-2; D tentatively reads TRBD1 or TRBD2 (5 bases each). Per the germline V gene, CDR1 is SGDLS and CDR2 is YYNGEE. V shed 4 bases and J shed 4 bases, with 20 bases lying between them. The CDR3 runs to 17 residues. The CDR3: CASSTPRAGASTGELFF. The DNA of the CDR3 is TGTGCCAGCAGCACCCCCAGAGCCGGGGCGAGCACCGGGGAGCTGTTTTTT.

This rearrangement joins TRBV7-7 to TRBJ2-1, with 8 bases lining up with TRBD2. The CDR3 is 13 residues long. V shed 5 bases and J 7 bases; nucleotides not matched to a gene: 4. Germline V gene data show CDR1 as SSHAT and CDR2 as FNYEAQ (reference sequence). The CDR3 here is CASSPGGANEQFF. The CDR3 bases are TGTGCCAGCAGCCCGGGGGGGGCGAATGAGCAGTTCTTC.

This chain joins TRBV7-9 and TRBJ2-4; D call uncertain. The length of the CDR3 is 15 residues. Deletions cut 3 bases from V and 1 base from J, with 10 bases between. Germline loops: CDR1 SEHNR, CDR2 FQNEAQ (reference sequence). CDR3 DNA sequence: TGTGCCAGCAGCTTCCCGGTCGGGGCCAAAAACATTCAGTACTTC. Its translation is CASSFPVGAKNIQYF.

The chain combines TRBV11-2 with TRBJ2-7; D possibly uses TRBD1 or TRBD2 (5 bases each). The germline V gene encodes CDR1 SGHAT and CDR2 FQNNGV. CDR3 length: 16 residues. V was cut by 0 bases and J by 3 bases, with 15 bases left in between. The CDR3: CASSLDPRWDRYEQYF. The CDR3 DNA is TGTGCCAGCAGCTTAGACCCAAGGTGGGACCGCTACGAGCAGTACTTC.

V and J are TRBV7-6 and TRBJ2-2; no clear D gene. The CDR3 has 15 residues. V was clipped by 1 base and J by 5 bases, with 11 bases between them. The germline V gene encodes CDR1 SGHVS and CDR2 FNYEAQ. CDR3 bases: TGTGCCAGCAGCTTAGGTCGTCGCGGAACCGGGGAGCTGTTTTTT. Its protein product is CASSLGRRGTGELFF.

V and J are TRBV27 and TRBJ2-7; TRBD1 matches 11 bases. The germline gives CDR1 MNHEY, CDR2 SMNVEV (reference sequence). This CDR3 has 17 amino acids. J lost 0 bases, V lost 6 bases, and 10 bases had no gene match. The CDR3 region has the DNA TGTGCCAGCAGATCCCGGGACAGGGGGTCATTCTCCTACGAGCAGTACTTC. It yields the protein CASRSRDRGSFSYEQYF.

This clone appeared a single time. The chain employs TRBV10-3 and TRBJ2-1; TRBD2 agrees at 7 bases. The CDR3 contains 15 residues. Per the germline V gene, CDR1 is ENHRY and CDR2 is SYGVKD. Trimming removed 3 bases from V and 7 bases from J; junction bases left unmatched: 9. The DNA for the CDR3 is TGTGCCATCAGTGAACCCGCGGGAGTGAGGAATGAGCAGTTCTTC. Translated, it gives CAISEPAGVRNEQFF.

This clone showed up just a few times. The genes are TRBV6-5 and TRBJ1-1; D is perhaps TRBD1 (6 bases). The germline CDR1 and CDR2 sequences are MNHEY and SVGAGI. Trimming left V 8 bases short and J 7 bases short, with 8 bases between. The CDR3 has 10 amino acids. This CDR3 is CASEGGEAFF. CDR3 DNA sequence: TGTGCCAGCGAGGGGGGTGAAGCTTTCTTT.

The rearrangement uses TRBV5-1 and TRBJ2-7, with 8 bases fitting TRBD1. V shed 4 bases and J 2 bases; nucleotides not matched to a gene: 5. The CDR3 length is 14 residues. CDR1 and CDR2 from the germline V gene are SGHRS and YFSETQ. The CDR3 nucleotides are TGCGCCAGCAGCCAGGACAGGGTAACCTACGAGCAGTACTTC. It specifies CASSQDRVTYEQYF.

The chain is built from TRBV7-9 and TRBJ2-7; 11 bases fit TRBD2. V lost 1 base and J lost 5; bases outside the gene matches: 7. Germline CDR1 SEHNR, CDR2 FQNEAQ (reference sequence). The CDR3 is made up of 16 amino acids. The CDR3 DNA reads TGTGCCAGCAGCTTAGTTCTAGCGGGAGGTGCCGACGAGCAGTACTTC. Its translation is CASSLVLAGGADEQYF.

The genes are TRBV7-9 and TRBJ2-2, with D perhaps given as TRBD1 or TRBD2 (5 bases each). Looked up from germline, CDR1 is SEHNR and CDR2 is FQNEAQ (reference sequence). CDR3 length equals 14 residues. Trimming cost V 3 bases and J 10 bases, with 15 bases left between them. The CDR3 sequence is CASSFTTGPPELFF. CDR3 in DNA: TGTGCCAGCAGCTTCACGACGGGACCCCCGGAGCTGTTTTTT.

The CDR3 bases are TGTGCCAGCAGCTTATGGACTAGCGGGGACAATGAGCAGTTCTTC. Protein product: CASSLWTSGDNEQFF. This rearrangement joins TRBV7-2 to TRBJ2-1; 12 nucleotides agree with TRBD2. This CDR3 region has 15 residues. V lost 2 bases to trimming and J lost 5 bases; unmatched junction nucleotides: 1. CDR1 is SGHTA and CDR2 is FQGNSA in the germline V gene.

The chain combines TRBV27 with TRBJ2-3, with 7 positions matching TRBD2. V dropped 3 bases and J dropped 2; count of bases not matched to a gene: 5. CDR3 length: 15 amino acids. Germline CDR1 reads MNHEY; CDR2 reads SMNVEV (reference sequence). The CDR3 region is CASSLGSGNTDTQYF. The CDR3 coding sequence is TGTGCCAGCAGTTTGGGCAGCGGGAACACAGATACGCAGTATTTT.

The rearrangement links TRBV6-1 to TRBJ2-7; D uncertain. The V end lost 3 bases, the J end lost 6 bases, and 6 bases lay between the germline ends. Germline V gene sequence: CDR1 MNHNS, CDR2 SASEGT. The CDR3 covers 11 residues. The CDR3 nucleotides read TGTGCCAGCAGTGATTTTTCCGAGCAGTACTTC. Translation gives CASSDFSEQYF.

V and J are TRBV5-1 and TRBJ2-7, with 9 bases aligning to TRBD2. This CDR3 is 14 amino acids long. In germline, CDR1 is SGHRS, CDR2 YFSETQ. The trim removed 4 bases at V and 0 bases at J, leaving 2 bases unmatched. The CDR3 sequence: CASSGSGSSYEQYF. CDR3 nucleotides: TGCGCCAGCAGCGGTAGCGGGAGCTCCTACGAGCAGTACTTC.